Detailed here is one T cell receptor beta chain. As processed by the authors: Estimates of nucleated cell counts were drawn from the amplification of reference gene primers. Method: immunoSEQ multiplex PCR; TCRdb's copy keeps in-frame clones and lacks some. V, J and clone size reflect that table, while D and trimming were determined from the DNA. The data contain about 160,000 clones, approximately 81% of them seen just once; the ten biggest clones take up around 14%. The sample is drawn from a study of blood T cell repertoires in COVID-19. The overall study: Whether acute or convalescent, the COVID-19 samples came from the United States, Italy and Spain. T cells, B-cell-depleted T cells, or PBMCs supplied cDNA or gDNA.

Trimming removed 9 bases from V and 7 bases from J, with 13 bases in between. The V gene's germline CDR1 is MNHEY and CDR2 SVGAGI. This CDR3 region has 13 residues. The sequenced material came from peripheral blood. The source is a man aged 18 to 35 with active or convalescent COVID-19. The chain carries TRBV6-5 and TRBJ1-6; the D gene is possibly TRBD1 (6 bases). The CDR3 bases are TGTGCCAGTAAAGGGGGTTACAATTCACCCCTCCACTTT. Its protein product is CASKGGYNSPLHF.